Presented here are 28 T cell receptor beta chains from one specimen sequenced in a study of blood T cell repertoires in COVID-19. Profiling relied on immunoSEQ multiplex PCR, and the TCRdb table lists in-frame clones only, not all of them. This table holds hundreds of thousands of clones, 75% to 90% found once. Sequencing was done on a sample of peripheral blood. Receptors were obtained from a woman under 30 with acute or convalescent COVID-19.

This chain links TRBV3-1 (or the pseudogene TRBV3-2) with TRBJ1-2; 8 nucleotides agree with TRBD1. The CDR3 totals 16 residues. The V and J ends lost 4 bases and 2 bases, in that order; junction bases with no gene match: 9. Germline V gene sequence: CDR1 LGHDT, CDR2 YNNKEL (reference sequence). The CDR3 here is CASSPTRGDRNYGYTF. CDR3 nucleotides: TGTGCCAGCAGCCCGACAAGGGGGGACAGGAACTATGGCTACACCTTC.

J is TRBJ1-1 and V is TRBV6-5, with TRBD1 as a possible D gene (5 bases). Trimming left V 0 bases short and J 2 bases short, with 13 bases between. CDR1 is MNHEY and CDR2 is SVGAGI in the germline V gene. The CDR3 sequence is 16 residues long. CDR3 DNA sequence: TGTGCCAGCAGTTACTCCTCTCGACAGATTAACACTGAAGCTTTCTTT. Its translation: CASSYSSRQINTEAFF.

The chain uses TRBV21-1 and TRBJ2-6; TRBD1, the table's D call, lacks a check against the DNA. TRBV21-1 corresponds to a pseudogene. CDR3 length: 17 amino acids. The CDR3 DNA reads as TGTGCCAGCAGCAAGGGACAGGCCAGCTCTGGGGCCAACGTCCTGACTTTC. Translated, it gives CASSKGQASSGANVLTF.

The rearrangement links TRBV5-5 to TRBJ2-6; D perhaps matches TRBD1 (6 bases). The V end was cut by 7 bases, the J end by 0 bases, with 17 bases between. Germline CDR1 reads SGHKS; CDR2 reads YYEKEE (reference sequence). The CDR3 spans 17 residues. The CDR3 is CASVRGHTGSGANVLTF. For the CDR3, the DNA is TGTGCCAGCGTAAGGGGACACACCGGCTCTGGGGCCAACGTCCTGACTTTC. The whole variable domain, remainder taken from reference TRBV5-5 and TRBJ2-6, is DAGVTQSPTHLIKTRGQQVTLRCSPISGHKSVSWYQQVLGQGPQFIFQYYEKEERGRGNFPDRFSARQFPNYSSELNVNALLLGDSALYLCASVRGHTGSGANVLTFGAGSRLTVL.

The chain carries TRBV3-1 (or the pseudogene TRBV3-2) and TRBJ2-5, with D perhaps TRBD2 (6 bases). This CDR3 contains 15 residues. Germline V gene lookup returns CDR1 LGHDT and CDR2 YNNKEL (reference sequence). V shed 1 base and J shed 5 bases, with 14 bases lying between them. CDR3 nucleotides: TGTGCCAGCAGCCAAGCGGGGATTCGGGGGGAGACCCAGTACTTC. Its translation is CASSQAGIRGETQYF.

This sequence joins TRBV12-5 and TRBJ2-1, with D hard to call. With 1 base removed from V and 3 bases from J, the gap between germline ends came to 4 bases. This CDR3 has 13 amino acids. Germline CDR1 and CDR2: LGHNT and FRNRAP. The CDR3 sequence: CASGLARYNEQFF. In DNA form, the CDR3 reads TGTGCTAGTGGTTTGGCCCGCTACAATGAGCAGTTCTTC.

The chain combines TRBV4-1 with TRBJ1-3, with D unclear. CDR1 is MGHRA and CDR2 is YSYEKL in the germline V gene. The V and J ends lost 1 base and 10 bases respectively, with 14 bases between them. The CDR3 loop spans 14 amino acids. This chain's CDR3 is CASSQAGTGTTIYF. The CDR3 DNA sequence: TGCGCCAGCAGCCAAGCGGGCACGGGAACGACCATATATTTT.

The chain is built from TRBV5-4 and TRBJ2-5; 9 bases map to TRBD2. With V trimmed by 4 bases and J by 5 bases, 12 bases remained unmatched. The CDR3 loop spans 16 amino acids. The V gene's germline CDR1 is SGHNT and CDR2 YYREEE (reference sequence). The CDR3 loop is CASSARGGEGVETQYF. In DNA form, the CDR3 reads TGTGCCAGCAGCGCGCGGGGGGGCGAGGGTGTGGAGACCCAGTACTTC.

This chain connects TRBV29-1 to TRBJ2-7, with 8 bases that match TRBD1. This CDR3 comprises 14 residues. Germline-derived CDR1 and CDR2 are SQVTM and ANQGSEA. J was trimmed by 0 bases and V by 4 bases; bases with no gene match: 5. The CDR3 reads CSVAGTGSSYEQYF. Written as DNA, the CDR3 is TGCAGCGTTGCCGGGACAGGTTCCTCCTACGAGCAGTACTTC.

The CDR3 DNA reads TGTGCCAGCAGACTTGGACATCAGGGGACCTACGAGCAGTACTTC. Amino acid sequence: CASRLGHQGTYEQYF. The V call is TRBV7-2, the J call TRBJ2-7; D might be TRBD1 (6 bases). V was cut by 6 bases and J by 2 bases, with 17 bases left in between. The CDR3 covers 15 residues. Germline V gene sequence: CDR1 SGHTA, CDR2 FQGNSA. Looking up the rest from reference TRBV7-2 and TRBJ2-7 gives the full variable domain: GAGVSQSPSNKVTEKGKDVELRCDPISGHTALYWYRQSLGQGLEFLIYFQGNSAPDKSGLPSDRFSAERTGGSVSTLTIQRTQQEDSAVYLCASRLGHQGTYEQYFGPGTRLTVT.

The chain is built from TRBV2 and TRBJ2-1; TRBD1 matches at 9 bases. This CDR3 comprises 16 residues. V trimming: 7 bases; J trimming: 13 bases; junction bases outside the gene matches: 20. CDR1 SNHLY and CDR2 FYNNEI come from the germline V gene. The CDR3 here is CASTELGTGTRGGQFF. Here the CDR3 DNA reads TGTGCCAGCACAGAGCTGGGGACAGGGACCCGTGGGGGACAGTTCTTC.

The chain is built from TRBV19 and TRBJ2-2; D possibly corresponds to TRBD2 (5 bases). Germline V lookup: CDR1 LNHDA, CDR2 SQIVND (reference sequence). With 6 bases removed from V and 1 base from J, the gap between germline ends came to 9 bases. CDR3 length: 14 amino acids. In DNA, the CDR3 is TGTGCCAGTAGCCGGACTCAGAACACCGGGGAGCTGTTTTTT. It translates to CASSRTQNTGELFF.

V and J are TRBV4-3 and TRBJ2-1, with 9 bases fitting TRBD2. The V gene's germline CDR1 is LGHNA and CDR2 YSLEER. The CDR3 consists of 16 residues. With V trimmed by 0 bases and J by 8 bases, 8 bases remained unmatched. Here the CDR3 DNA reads TGCGCCAGCAGCCAAGATCGGCGGGGGGGCCCGGATGAGCAGTTCTTC. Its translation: CASSQDRRGGPDEQFF.

This CDR3 reads CASSDAPSGEYNEQFF. The CDR3 region has the DNA TGTGCCAGCAGCGACGCACCTAGCGGGGAATACAATGAGCAGTTCTTC. The rearrangement links TRBV7-3 to TRBJ2-1; 9 positions agree with TRBD2. This CDR3 is built from 16 residues. J gave up 4 bases and V 5 bases, and 9 bases lay outside the gene matches. CDR1 SGHTA and CDR2 FQGTGA come from the germline V gene.

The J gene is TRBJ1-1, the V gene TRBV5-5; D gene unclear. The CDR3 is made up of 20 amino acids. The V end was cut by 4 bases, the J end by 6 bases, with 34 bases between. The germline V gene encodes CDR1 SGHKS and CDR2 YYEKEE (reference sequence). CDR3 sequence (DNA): TGTGCCAGCAGCCACGAGGGTGGGGAGACAAGGGCCTTAGATAGGCCTGAAGCTTTCTTT. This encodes CASSHEGGETRALDRPEAFF.

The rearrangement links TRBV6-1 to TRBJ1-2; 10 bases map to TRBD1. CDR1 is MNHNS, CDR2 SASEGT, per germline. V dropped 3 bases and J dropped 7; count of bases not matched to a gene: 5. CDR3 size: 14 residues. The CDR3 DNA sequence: TGTGCCAGCAGTGACGCGGGACAGGGGATTGGCTACACCTTC. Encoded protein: CASSDAGQGIGYTF.

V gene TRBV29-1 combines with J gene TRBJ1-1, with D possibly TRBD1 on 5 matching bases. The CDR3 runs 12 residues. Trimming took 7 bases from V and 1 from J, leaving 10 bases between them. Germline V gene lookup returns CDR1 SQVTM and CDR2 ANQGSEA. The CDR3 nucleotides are TGCAGCGGTCAAACAGGGAACACTGAAGCTTTCTTT. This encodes CSGQTGNTEAFF. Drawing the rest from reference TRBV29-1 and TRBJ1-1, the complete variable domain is SAVISQKPSRDICQRGTSLTIQCQVDSQVTMMFWYRQQPGQSLTLIATANQGSEATYESGFVIDKFPISRPNLTFSTLTVSNMSPEDSSIYLCSGQTGNTEAFFGQGTRLTVV.

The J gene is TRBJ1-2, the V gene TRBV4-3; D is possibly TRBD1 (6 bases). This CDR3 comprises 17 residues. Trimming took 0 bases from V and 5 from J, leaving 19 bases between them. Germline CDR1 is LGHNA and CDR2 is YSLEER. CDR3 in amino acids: CASSQDSDGGGRYGYTF. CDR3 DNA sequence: TGCGCCAGCAGCCAAGACTCGGATGGGGGGGGCCGATATGGCTACACCTTC.

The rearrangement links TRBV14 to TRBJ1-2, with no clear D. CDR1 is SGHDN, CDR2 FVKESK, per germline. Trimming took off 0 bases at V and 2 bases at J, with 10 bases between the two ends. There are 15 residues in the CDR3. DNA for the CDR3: TGTGCCAGCAGCCAAGAAGTCGGCGGAAACTATGGCTACACCTTC. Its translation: CASSQEVGGNYGYTF.

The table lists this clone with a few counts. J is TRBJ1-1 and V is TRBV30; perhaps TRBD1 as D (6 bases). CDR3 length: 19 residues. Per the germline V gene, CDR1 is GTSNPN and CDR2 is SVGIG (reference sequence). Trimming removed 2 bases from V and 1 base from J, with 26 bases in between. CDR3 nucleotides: TGTGCCTGGAGTCCCGAGAGAGGGGCTTTCGGGACACCGAACACTGAAGCTTTCTTT. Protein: CAWSPERGAFGTPNTEAFF.

The CDR3 DNA reads as TGTGCCAGCAGCTTGAGCGGGACAGGGGGGGGTGAGCAGTTCTTC. Its protein is CASSLSGTGGGEQFF. V and J are TRBV5-4 and TRBJ2-1; 11 positions agree with TRBD1. The CDR3 is 15 amino acids. J lost 9 bases, V lost 1 base, and 6 bases had no gene match. Germline CDR1 and CDR2: SGHNT and YYREEE (reference sequence).

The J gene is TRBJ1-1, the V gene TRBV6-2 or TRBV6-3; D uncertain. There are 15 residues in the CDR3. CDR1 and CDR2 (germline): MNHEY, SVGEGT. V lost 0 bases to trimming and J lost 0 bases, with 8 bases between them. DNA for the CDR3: TGTGCCAGCAGTTACTCGAGAAGCTTGAACACTGAAGCTTTCTTT. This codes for CASSYSRSLNTEAFF.

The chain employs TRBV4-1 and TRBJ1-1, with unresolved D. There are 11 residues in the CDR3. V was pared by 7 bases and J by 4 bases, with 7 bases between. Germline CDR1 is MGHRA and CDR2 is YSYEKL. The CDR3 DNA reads TGCGCCAGCACGGGGTCCACTGAAGCTTTCTTT. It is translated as CASTGSTEAFF.

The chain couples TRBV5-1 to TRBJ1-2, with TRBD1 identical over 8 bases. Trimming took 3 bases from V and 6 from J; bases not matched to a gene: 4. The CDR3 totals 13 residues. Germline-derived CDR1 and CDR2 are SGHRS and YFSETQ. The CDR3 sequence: CASSSYRGDGYTF. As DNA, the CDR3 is TGCGCCAGCAGCTCCTACAGGGGGGATGGCTACACCTTC.

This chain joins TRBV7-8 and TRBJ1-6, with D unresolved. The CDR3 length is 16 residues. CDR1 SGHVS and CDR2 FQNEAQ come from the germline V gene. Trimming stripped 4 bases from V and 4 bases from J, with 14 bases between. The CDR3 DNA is TGTGCCAGCAGCTCTCCTCGGGGTTGGTATAATTCACCCCTCCACTTT. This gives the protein CASSSPRGWYNSPLHF.

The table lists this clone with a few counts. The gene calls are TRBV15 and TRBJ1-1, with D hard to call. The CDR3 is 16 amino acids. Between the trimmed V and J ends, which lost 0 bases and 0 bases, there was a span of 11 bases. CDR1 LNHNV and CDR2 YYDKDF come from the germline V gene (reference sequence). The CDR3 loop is CATSRDHWLMNTEAFF. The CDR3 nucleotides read TGTGCCACCAGCAGAGATCACTGGTTAATGAACACTGAAGCTTTCTTT.

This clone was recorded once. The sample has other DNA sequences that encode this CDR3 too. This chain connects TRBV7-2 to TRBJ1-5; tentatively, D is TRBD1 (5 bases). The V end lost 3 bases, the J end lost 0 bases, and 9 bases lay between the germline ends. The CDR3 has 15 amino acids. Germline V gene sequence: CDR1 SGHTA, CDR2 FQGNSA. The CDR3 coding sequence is TGTGCCAGCAGCTTGGGGGGGTATAGCAATCAGCCCCAGCATTTT. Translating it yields CASSLGGYSNQPQHF.

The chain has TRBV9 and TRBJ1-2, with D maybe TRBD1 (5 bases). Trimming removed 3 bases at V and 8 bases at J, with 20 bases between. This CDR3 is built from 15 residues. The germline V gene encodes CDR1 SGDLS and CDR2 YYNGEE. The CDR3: CASSAAGDLRAGYTF. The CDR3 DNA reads TGTGCCAGCAGCGCGGCCGGGGACTTGAGGGCGGGCTACACCTTC.